This T cell receptor beta chain was retrieved from a study of CD8 T cells in ankylosing spondylitis. General observations from the study: In ankylosing spondylitis patients, matched synovial fluid reportedly showed significant enrichment of disease-linked clones. Eight or nine highly homologous variants made up a TCR beta motif that seemed to typify ankylosing spondylitis blood.

In germline, CDR1 is DFQATT, CDR2 SNEGSKA (reference sequence). This CDR3 has 14 residues. V was trimmed by 3 bases and J by 1 base, leaving 12 bases between them. TCRdb re-derived calls from the 5' RACE reads in MiXCR, one entry per CDR3 protein. The table lists about 340,000 distinct CDR3 sequences, around 20% of them singletons. As concerns this clonotype: The antigen is not known.

The rearrangement uses TRBV20-1 and TRBJ1-1; D is uncertain. The sequenced material came from blood, either unsorted or a sorted T cell fraction (not recorded which). The source is a male donor with ankylosing spondylitis or in good health (not recorded which). In DNA form, the CDR3 reads TGCAGTGCTAGTCGAGGGAAAACGAACACTGAAGCTTTCTTT. This gives the protein CSASRGKTNTEAFF.